Listed here are 26 T cell receptor beta chains from one sample, sequenced in a study of blood T cell repertoires in COVID-19. The repertoire was sequenced with immunoSEQ multiplex PCR; TCRdb's copy has only in-frame clones and lacks some. The table includes around 140,000 clones, roughly four fifths detected once. Material for sequencing was PBMCs or T cells enriched from blood (not recorded which). The receptors originated from a middle-aged man with acute COVID-19.

The count of this clone is one. The V gene is TRBV7-2, the J gene TRBJ1-5; 7 bases are a match to TRBD1. The germline gives CDR1 SGHTA, CDR2 FQGNSA. Germline trimming cut 1 base from V and 5 bases from J; bases unmatched to any gene: 11. The CDR3 is 17 residues long. Here the CDR3 DNA reads TGTGCCAGCAGCTTAGATCCTCGCCCAGGGGGAGATCAGCCCCAGCATTTT. As protein: CASSLDPRPGGDQPQHF.

The sample holds a few counts of this clone. V usage is TRBV27 and J usage is TRBJ1-2, with TRBD1 matching over 7 bases. Germline V gene sequence: CDR1 MNHEY, CDR2 SMNVEV (reference sequence). The CDR3 runs to 12 residues. V was clipped by 5 bases and J by 8 bases; unmatched bases: 5. This CDR3 is CASSDRVGGYTF. The CDR3 DNA follows: TGTGCCAGCAGTGACAGGGTAGGGGGCTACACCTTC.

The V gene is TRBV6-1, the J gene TRBJ1-2; 8 bases are shared with TRBD1. The CDR3 spans 15 residues. The junction had 10 bases not matched to a gene; V was cut back by 2 bases and J by 8 bases. The germline V gene has CDR1 MNHNS and CDR2 SASEGT. This chain's CDR3 is CASSERQDREKGYTF. The CDR3 DNA reads as TGTGCCAGCAGTGAAAGACAGGACAGGGAGAAGGGCTACACCTTC.

The rearrangement links TRBV5-5 to TRBJ1-4; 8 nucleotides agree with TRBD1. Germline V gene lookup returns CDR1 SGHKS and CDR2 YYEKEE (reference sequence). Trimming at V came to 3 bases and at J to 7 bases, leaving 5 bases not matched to a gene. The CDR3 spans 14 residues. The CDR3 loop is CASSSGGSGEKLFF. In DNA, the CDR3 is TGTGCCAGCAGCTCAGGGGGCTCGGGTGAAAAACTGTTTTTT.

This clone occurred once. This chain uses TRBV5-5 with TRBJ1-3; no reliable D call. V was shortened by 1 base and J by 2 bases, with 16 bases between the two germline ends. This CDR3 is built from 17 residues. Germline loops: CDR1 SGHKS, CDR2 YYEKEE (reference sequence). CDR3 region: CASSLSGSQRAGNTIYF. Written as DNA, the CDR3 is TGTGCCAGCAGCTTGTCGGGGAGTCAGAGGGCTGGAAACACCATATATTTT.

The genes are TRBV24-1 and TRBJ1-5, with D possibly being TRBD1 (5 bases). The CDR3 sequence is 16 residues long. Looked up from germline, CDR1 is KGHDR and CDR2 is SFDVKD. Deletions cut 2 bases from V and 0 bases from J, with 10 bases between. The CDR3 nucleotides read TGTGCCACCAGTGATTCGGCTCAGGGTAGCAATCAGCCCCAGCATTTT. Amino acids: CATSDSAQGSNQPQHF.

In DNA form, the CDR3 reads TGTGCCAGCAGCTTGTCAACTTTGACAGAGGAAAAACTGTTTTTT. Protein product: CASSLSTLTEEKLFF. This chain links TRBV5-6 with TRBJ1-4, with D possibly matching TRBD1 (5 bases). With 1 base removed from V and 8 bases from J, the gap between germline ends came to 15 bases. The CDR3 runs 15 residues. CDR1 and CDR2 (germline): SGHDT, YYEEEE.

The chain joins TRBV7-9 to TRBJ2-7; TRBD1 matches 11 bases. The CDR3 is 15 residues long. V gave up 4 bases and J gave up 0 bases; unmatched junction bases: 2. CDR1 and CDR2 from the germline V gene are SEHNR and FQNEAQ (reference sequence). CDR3 nucleotides: TGTGCCAGCAGCTACGGGACAGGGGGCTCCTACGAGCAGTACTTC. Protein: CASSYGTGGSYEQYF.

This chain joins TRBV21-1 and TRBJ2-7; TRBD2 was called by the table and not checked on the DNA. TRBV21-1 is marked as a pseudogene. The CDR3 is 15 amino acids. CDR3 sequence: CASSKGQTPTYEQYF. The DNA for the CDR3 is TGTGCCAGCAGCAAAGGGCAGACTCCAACCTACGAGCAGTACTTC.

The chain couples TRBV24-1 to TRBJ2-7; a possible D gene is TRBD2 (7 bases). CDR1 KGHDR and CDR2 SFDVKD come from the germline V gene. V gave up 7 bases and J gave up 5 bases, with 17 bases separating them. The CDR3 length is 14 residues. The CDR3 spells CATSRGGGGHEQYF. Here the CDR3 DNA reads TGTGCCACCAGCCGAGGGGGGGGCGGACACGAGCAGTACTTC.

The chain employs TRBV6-4 and TRBJ1-2; D may be TRBD1 (6 bases). The CDR3 spans 8 residues. Germline assignment: CDR1 MRHNA and CDR2 SNTAGT. Trimming pared 11 bases from V and 11 bases from J, leaving 9 bases between. CDR3 nucleotide sequence: TGTGCCGCTGGGACATACACCTTC. This codes for CAAGTYTF.

This rearrangement joins TRBV9 to TRBJ2-2; 8 bases are shared with TRBD1. Unmatched junction bases numbered 8, after V lost 0 bases and J lost 7 bases. The germline V gene encodes CDR1 SGDLS and CDR2 YYNGEE. The CDR3 consists of 16 residues. The CDR3 nucleotides are TGTGCCAGCAGCGTAGAGGGGCAGGGGGCAAGCGGGGAGCTGTTTTTT. This sequence encodes CASSVEGQGASGELFF.

The rearrangement joins TRBV3-1 (or the pseudogene TRBV3-2) to TRBJ2-2; D is possibly TRBD1 (6 bases). Trimming took 2 bases from V and 3 from J, leaving 10 bases between them. Per the germline V gene, CDR1 is LGHDT and CDR2 is YNNKEL (reference sequence). This CDR3 region has 15 residues. CDR3 DNA: TGTGCCAGCAGCCAAACAGGGACCTACACCGGGGAGCTGTTTTTT. Translated: CASSQTGTYTGELFF.

This clone was observed a few times. This chain uses TRBV12-3 or TRBV12-4 with TRBJ2-7, with D possibly being TRBD1 (6 bases). V dropped 5 bases and J dropped 13 bases, with 15 bases sitting between them. This CDR3 contains 11 residues. CDR3: CASSIGQTHYF. CDR3 nucleotides: TGTGCCAGCAGTATAGGACAGACACATTACTTC.

This clone was seen just once. The chain is built from TRBV3-1 (or the pseudogene TRBV3-2) and TRBJ1-2; TRBD1 aligns across 8 bases. Germline CDR1 LGHDT, CDR2 YNNKEL (reference sequence). V was pared by 1 base and J by 8 bases, with 12 bases of the junction left unmatched. The CDR3 runs to 16 residues. The CDR3 loop reads CASSQGAGGDRGGYTF. The DNA for the CDR3 is TGTGCCAGCAGCCAAGGGGCAGGGGGCGACCGGGGCGGCTACACCTTC.

The chain recombines TRBV7-3 with TRBJ2-7; tentative D call: TRBD2 (6 bases). This CDR3 is built from 14 residues. Germline assignment: CDR1 SGHTA and CDR2 FQGTGA. Trimming took off 5 bases at V and 0 bases at J, with 11 bases between the two ends. The CDR3 reads CASSPAGGSYEQYF. CDR3 nucleotides: TGTGCCAGCAGCCCCGCCGGGGGCTCCTACGAGCAGTACTTC.

This clone showed up just a few times. V and J are TRBV11-3 and TRBJ2-2; D gene uncertain. V lost 8 bases and J 1 base, leaving 11 bases between the germline ends. Germline values: CDR1 SGHNT, CDR2 YENEEA. The length of the CDR3 is 14 residues. CDR3 bases: TGTGCCAGCCAAGTCACAGAGAACACCGGGGAGCTGTTTTTT. Translation gives CASQVTENTGELFF.

The rearrangement joins TRBV2 to TRBJ1-1; 7 positions agree with TRBD1. The CDR3 contains 14 residues. Per germline, CDR1 SNHLY and CDR2 FYNNEI. The junction had 4 bases not matched to a gene; V was cut back by 2 bases and J by 4 bases. The CDR3 nucleotides are TGTGCCAGCAGTGAAACAGGGGTTGGCACTGAAGCTTTCTTT. Its protein is CASSETGVGTEAFF.

This clone appeared once. The chain joins TRBV10-1 to TRBJ1-6; D ambiguous. CDR1 WNHNN and CDR2 SYGVQD come from the germline V gene (reference sequence). The CDR3 extends over 15 amino acids. V dropped 2 bases and J dropped 8 bases, with 13 bases sitting between them. CDR3 sequence reads: CASSEPRPRYSPLHF. The CDR3 region has the DNA TGCGCCAGCAGTGAGCCTCGACCCAGGTATTCACCCCTCCACTTT.

The V gene is TRBV28, the J gene TRBJ2-1, with 9 positions matching TRBD2. The CDR3 sequence is 17 residues long. J gave up 6 bases and V 5 bases, and 14 bases lay outside the gene matches. Per the germline V gene, CDR1 is MDHEN and CDR2 is SYDVKM. The CDR3 nucleotides are TGTGCCAGCAGTCTCTCGGGGGTAGCGGGAGCCATCAATGAGCAGTTCTTC. Amino acids: CASSLSGVAGAINEQFF. The full variable domain, with the rest looked up from reference TRBV28 and TRBJ2-1, is DVKVTQSSRYLVKRTGEKVFLECVQDMDHENMFWYRQDPGLGLRLIYFSYDVKMKEKGDIPEGYSVSREKKERFSLILESASTNQTSMYLCASSLSGVAGAINEQFFGPGTRLTVL.

This chain connects TRBV19 to TRBJ1-6; D gene unclear. Trimming left V 6 bases short and J 9 bases short, with 15 bases between. Germline loops: CDR1 LNHDA, CDR2 SQIVND (reference sequence). The CDR3 consists of 14 residues. CDR3 sequence: CASSRSDVGSPLHF. For the CDR3, the DNA is TGTGCCAGTAGCAGGTCCGACGTGGGTTCACCCCTCCACTTT.

As for this clone: Other DNA variants within this sample encode the same CDR3. This chain uses TRBV9 with TRBJ1-4; 7 bases map to TRBD1. The CDR3 runs 14 residues. V lost 0 bases and J lost 7; bases outside the gene matches: 3. CDR1 is SGDLS, CDR2 YYNGEE, per germline. The CDR3 is CASSVEGAGEKLFF. The CDR3 nucleotides read TGTGCCAGCAGCGTAGAGGGGGCCGGTGAAAAACTGTTTTTT.

The V call is TRBV11-2, the J call TRBJ2-5, with D possibly matching TRBD2 (7 bases). V dropped 2 bases and J dropped 1 base, with 17 bases sitting between them. Germline lookup yields CDR1 SGHAT and CDR2 FQNNGV. This CDR3 is 17 amino acids long. The CDR3 region has the DNA TGTGCCAGCAGCTTACTCTCGAGGGGGGGTCCCCAAGAGACCCAGTACTTC. It yields the protein CASSLLSRGGPQETQYF.

The chain combines TRBV6-1 with TRBJ1-6; D gene ambiguous. The CDR3 runs to 14 residues. V lost 1 base to trimming and J lost 7 bases, with 8 bases between them. CDR1 is MNHNS, CDR2 SASEGT, per germline. In nucleotides, the CDR3 is TGTGCCAGCAGTGAAGGTCCGGGGAATTCACCCCTCCACTTT. Its translation: CASSEGPGNSPLHF.

This clone was counted once. This chain links TRBV13 with TRBJ1-2, with D tentatively TRBD1 (6 bases). The germline V and J ends were trimmed by 1 base and 4 bases, with 19 bases remaining between them. Looked up from germline, CDR1 is PRHDT and CDR2 is FYEKMQ (reference sequence). This CDR3 region has 17 residues. CDR3 nucleotide sequence: TGTGCCAGCAGCTTAGACTGGAGGACAGCGCTATCCTATGGCTACACCTTC. Translation gives CASSLDWRTALSYGYTF.

This clone was detected many times. The chain carries TRBV5-6 and TRBJ2-3; TRBD2 matches at 12 bases. This CDR3 has 15 amino acids. V shed 4 bases and J 3 bases; nucleotides not matched to a gene: 3. CDR1 is SGHDT and CDR2 is YYEEEE in the germline V gene. This CDR3 is CASSPLAGGTDTQYF. CDR3 DNA: TGTGCCAGCAGCCCACTAGCGGGGGGTACAGATACGCAGTATTTT.